This T cell receptor (beta chain) appears in the sequencing data of a study of T cells in severe cutaneous drug reactions (dated by TCRdb to between 2018 and 2021). Concerning the study at large: Recruitment took place between the early 2010s and the late 2010s, drawing patients from Taiwan, Thailand and a European registry network. Only patients with a probable or definite SJS/TEN or DRESS diagnosis by RegiSCAR criteria were enrolled. The culprit drug was assigned using the Naranjo algorithm and the ALDEN drug causality algorithm. Patients in either the acute or the recovery stage provided biological samples, such as blister fluids/cells and PBMC. Single-cell sequencing, quantitative PCR validation, functional assays and transgenic mouse experiments were combined with bulk TCR sequencing. To build the libraries, iRepertoire multiplex PCR was used, and the authors pointed to a comparison in which iRepertoire and 5' RACE methods, with or without UMI, captured abundant clonotypes similarly.

Points on this clonotype: No cognate antigen has been identified for it.

Results the study describes overall, beyond this receptor: All seven CBZ-SJS/TEN blister samples contained a public TCRbeta CDR3 (mean approximately 13%), which was undetectable or scarce in tolerant-control and healthy-donor PBMC. The authors noted that whether the public TCR generalizes to SJS/TEN caused by other drugs still needs further study. A strong increase in TRBV12-4 usage was observed in CBZ-SJS/TEN patients, with averages of 30% to 35% in blister cells and roughly 5% in PBMC.

The germline V gene gives CDR1 as SNHLY and CDR2 as FYNNEI. Counted from cysteine to phenylalanine, this CDR3 has 18 amino acids. The entry carries no DNA sequence. Sequencing was performed on donors who were patients with carbamazepine-induced Stevens-Johnson syndrome or toxic epidermal necrolysis (CBZ-SJS/TEN). Next-generation sequencing was used to profile the T cell receptor repertoires of patients with drug-induced severe cutaneous adverse reactions in a search for drug-specific clonotypes. The RNA was isolated from either blister cells of skin lesions or peripheral blood mononuclear cells. For both bulk and single-cell sequencing, libraries were prepared with the iRepertoire multiplex PCR system and TCR subtype-specific primers. Multiplex PCR with primers targeting V, D and J gene regions was used to generate bulk TCR beta libraries. Roughly 95-500 ng of RNA per sample served as input for bulk TCR library preparation. An Illumina MiSeq was used to sequence the bulk TCR beta amplicons. The study's own analysis went as follows. Sample misassignments and low-quality sequencing reads were filtered out during quality control steps. CDR3 was defined as the amino acids lying between the Y[YFLI]C motif of the V-gene and the [FW]GXGT motif of the J-segment. TRBV and TRBJ gene assignments and CDR3 clonotypes followed the IMGT database. TRBV expression in each sample was normalized to the mean expression of the same gene in PBMC from roughly 45 healthy donors. Based on TCRdb reprocessing of the reads, there is one entry per CDR3 protein sequence, and DNA is missing. TCRdb, not the authors, supplied the V and J calls. The table for this sample records more than 2,500 distinct CDR3 sequences. The top ten clones comprise around 55% of the sample.

The sequenced material came from cells from a skin blister. The sample's cell subset or site label, decoded: unsorted cells from skin lesion blisters. The TCR originated in a human donor with toxic epidermal necrolysis, a severe cutaneous drug reaction. Rearrangement joined TRBV2 to TRBJ2-6; absent DNA, TCRdb's TRBD2 call cannot be checked. The encoded CDR3 is CASRAGLAGGAGANVLTF.